This is a list of T cell receptor beta chains from one sample in a study of molecular identifiers for immune sequencing clone quantification. One entry per CDR3 protein results from TCRdb running MiXCR on the PCR reads. The sample has 550,000 to 750,000 distinct CDR3 sequences, approximately 20% seen once. The sequenced sample consisted of naive CD8+ T cells from blood, with Jurkat cell RNA spiked in. The receptors shown here come from a human donor in good health. Some libraries in this study had Jurkat cell RNA spiked in. Each CDR3 is given with its conserved first and last residue. D genes are given only for firm matches. Some rows mark clone size as missing; the rest say once, few, many or name a class of expanded clone.

V: TRBV7-6; D: TRBD1; size: -; J: TRBJ2-1; CDR3: CASSSDGTVYNEQLF; DNA: TGTGCCAGCAGCTCCGACGGGACAGTATACAATGAGCAGCTCTTC
V: TRBV7-9; D: TRBD1; size: many; J: TRBJ2-3; CDR3: CASSEGAVDTQYF; DNA: TGTGCCAGCAGCGAGGGGGCTGTAGATACGCAGTATTTT
V: TRBV12-3/TRBV12-4; D: -; size: few; J: TRBJ2-5; CDR3: CASSLAVSSRETQYF; DNA: TGTGCCAGCAGTTTAGCTGTCAGTAGTCGAGAGACCCAGTACTTC
V: TRBV28; D: TRBD1; size: -; J: TRBJ1-1; CDR3: CACSSYRGHHTEAFF; DNA: TGTGCCTGCAGTTCTTACAGGGGGCATCACACTGAAGCTTTCTTT
V: TRBV11-2; D: TRBD1; size: few; J: TRBJ2-1; CDR3: CASSPGTGNNEQFF; DNA: TGTGCCAGCAGCCCCGGGACAGGGAACAATGAGCAGTTCTTC
V: TRBV27; D: -; size: many; J: TRBJ2-7; CDR3: CASSLTAGRRSYEQYF; DNA: TGTGCCAGCAGTTTAACGGCGGGCAGACGCTCCTACGAGCAGTACTTC
V: TRBV12-3/TRBV12-4; D: -; size: many; J: TRBJ2-7; CDR3: CASSHPTDRHEQYF; DNA: TGTGCCAGCAGCCACCCGACGGACCGCCACGAGCAGTACTTC
V: TRBV11-2; D: -; size: many; J: TRBJ2-1; CDR3: CASSLGGLTNHEQFF; DNA: TGTGCCAGCAGCTTAGGGGGACTGACGAACCATGAGCAGTTCTTC
V: TRBV9; D: -; size: -; J: TRBJ2-2; CDR3: CASSVAMGSEDTGELFF; DNA: TGTGCCAGCAGCGTAGCTATGGGGTCAGAGGACACCGGGGAGCTGTTTTTT
V: TRBV6-1; D: -; size: many; J: TRBJ2-3; CDR3: CASTLRWGAKDTQYF; DNA: TGTGCCAGCACCCTCAGGTGGGGGGCGAAGGATACGCAGTATTTT
V: TRBV20-1; D: -; size: -; J: TRBJ2-5; CDR3: CSASGSGISGTQYF; DNA: TGCAGTGCTAGCGGTAGCGGCATCTCGGGGACCCAGTACTTC
V: TRBV6-6; D: -; size: many; J: TRBJ2-6; CDR3: CASNRGSGANVLTF; DNA: TGTGCCAGCAATCGCGGATCTGGGGCCAACGTCCTGACTTTC
V: TRBV13; D: -; size: many; J: TRBJ1-4; CDR3: CASSSSEDGLTNEKLFF; DNA: TGTGCCAGCAGCTCTTCGGAAGACGGTCTAACTAATGAAAAACTGTTTTTT
V: TRBV18; D: -; size: few; J: TRBJ2-3; CDR3: CASSRTGQDTQYF; DNA: TGTGCCAGCTCACGTACAGGGCAAGATACGCAGTATTTT
V: TRBV20-1; D: -; size: many; J: TRBJ2-7; CDR3: CSARSREFYEQYF; DNA: TGCAGTGCTAGAAGTCGGGAGTTCTACGAGCAGTACTTC
V: TRBV9; D: TRBD2; size: many; J: TRBJ2-3; CDR3: CASSVTSGGAADTQYF; DNA: TGTGCCAGCAGCGTAACCAGCGGGGGGGCGGCAGATACGCAGTATTTT
V: TRBV27; D: TRBD2; size: few; J: TRBJ2-1; CDR3: CASSPLAGDNEQFF; DNA: TGTGCCAGCAGTCCGCTAGCGGGGGACAATGAGCAGTTCTTC
V: TRBV5-1; D: TRBD2; size: many; J: TRBJ2-7; CDR3: CASSYYLAGDTYEQYF; DNA: TGCGCCAGCAGCTACTATCTAGCGGGGGACACTTACGAGCAGTACTTC
V: TRBV14; D: -; size: many; J: TRBJ2-3; CDR3: CASSQEFGTPPADTQYF; DNA: TGTGCCAGCAGCCAAGAATTTGGGACTCCGCCCGCAGATACGCAGTATTTT
V: TRBV30; D: -; size: -; J: TRBJ2-2; CDR3: CAWSELPGHLTGELFF; DNA: TGTGCCTGGAGCGAACTCCCGGGACATCTCACCGGGGAGCTGTTTTTT
V: TRBV6-5; D: TRBD2; size: few; J: TRBJ2-1; CDR3: CASSYEGLRQFF; DNA: TGTGCCAGCAGTTACGAGGGACTACGGCAGTTCTTC
V: TRBV21-1; D: -; size: few; J: TRBJ2-2; CDR3: CASSQRGRRGMNTGELFF; DNA: TGTGCCAGCAGCCAAAGGGGCAGGCGGGGGATGAACACCGGGGAGCTGTTTTTT
V: TRBV15; D: TRBD1; size: few; J: TRBJ1-5; CDR3: CATADRAYSNQPQHF; DNA: TGTGCCACCGCAGACAGGGCCTATAGCAATCAGCCCCAGCATTTT
V: TRBV19; D: TRBD1; size: many; J: TRBJ1-5; CDR3: CASSLQGALGNQPQHF; DNA: TGTGCCAGTAGTTTACAGGGGGCTTTGGGCAATCAGCCCCAGCATTTT
V: TRBV5-8; D: -; size: many; J: TRBJ2-6; CDR3: CASSYRDRSSGANVLTF; DNA: TGTGCCAGCAGCTACCGGGACCGAAGCTCTGGGGCCAACGTCCTGACTTTC
V: TRBV4-3; D: TRBD1; size: many; J: TRBJ1-2; CDR3: CASSPDRGNFYGYTF; DNA: TGCGCCAGCAGCCCGGACAGGGGGAATTTCTATGGCTACACCTTC
V: TRBV30; D: TRBD2; size: few; J: TRBJ2-1; CDR3: CAWDGGNEQFF; DNA: TGTGCCTGGGACGGGGGGAATGAGCAGTTCTTC
V: TRBV12-3/TRBV12-4; D: -; size: few; J: TRBJ2-1; CDR3: CASSPSTSYSYNEQFF; DNA: TGTGCCAGCAGCCCCTCGACTAGTTACTCCTACAATGAGCAGTTCTTC
V: TRBV30; D: -; size: few; J: TRBJ1-1; CDR3: CAWSWGAGTEAFF; DNA: TGTGCCTGGAGTTGGGGGGCTGGCACTGAAGCTTTCTTT
V: TRBV27; D: -; size: few; J: TRBJ2-3; CDR3: CASLKTGSSTDTQYF; DNA: TGTGCCAGCTTAAAGACAGGCTCTAGCACAGATACGCAGTATTTT
V: TRBV7-9; D: TRBD1; size: many; J: TRBJ1-1; CDR3: CASSLAPGGTNTEAFF; DNA: TGTGCCAGCAGCTTAGCGCCAGGGGGCACAAACACTGAAGCTTTCTTT
V: TRBV19; D: -; size: many; J: TRBJ1-5; CDR3: CASSIGQGINQPQHF; DNA: TGTGCCAGTAGTATTGGGCAGGGGATTAATCAGCCCCAGCATTTT
V: TRBV27; D: -; size: -; J: TRBJ2-7; CDR3: CASGLRDAASYEQYF; DNA: TGTGCCAGCGGACTACGGGACGCAGCGTCCTACGAGCAGTACTTC
V: TRBV14; D: -; size: many; J: TRBJ2-7; CDR3: CASSQGAYWYEQYF; DNA: TGTGCCAGCAGCCAGGGAGCCTACTGGTACGAGCAGTACTTC
V: TRBV5-1; D: -; size: -; J: TRBJ1-2; CDR3: CASSLGPTTGYGYTF; DNA: TGCGCCAGCAGCTTGGGACCCACGACGGGCTATGGCTACACCTTC
V: TRBV27; D: TRBD2; size: -; J: TRBJ2-7; CDR3: CAGSLSLAAFPEQYF; DNA: TGTGCCGGCAGTTTAAGTCTAGCGGCGTTCCCAGAGCAGTACTTC
V: TRBV29-1; D: TRBD1; size: many; J: TRBJ2-7; CDR3: CSVEIMDRGTSYEQYF; DNA: TGCAGCGTTGAAATTATGGACAGGGGCACGTCCTACGAGCAGTACTTC
V: TRBV20-1; D: -; size: many; J: TRBJ1-1; CDR3: CSARVRWGSHTEAFF; DNA: TGCAGTGCTAGAGTGCGGTGGGGGAGTCACACTGAAGCTTTCTTT
V: TRBV4-1; D: -; size: many; J: TRBJ1-5; CDR3: CASSQDRGFYNQPQHF; DNA: TGCGCCAGCAGCCAAGATAGAGGGTTCTACAATCAGCCCCAGCATTTT
V: TRBV3-2; D: -; size: few; J: TRBJ2-5; CDR3: CASSEAGQGEETQYF; DNA: TGTGCCAGCAGCGAAGCCGGACAGGGCGAGGAGACCCAGTACTTC
V: TRBV27; D: TRBD1; size: -; J: TRBJ2-7; CDR3: CASSELTGGSHEQYF; DNA: TGTGCCAGCAGTGAGTTGACAGGGGGATCCCACGAGCAGTACTTC
V: TRBV12-3/TRBV12-4; D: TRBD2; size: many; J: TRBJ2-2; CDR3: CASSLALGGTGELFF; DNA: TGTGCCAGCAGTTTAGCGCTGGGAGGGACCGGGGAGCTGTTTTTT
V: TRBV7-2; D: -; size: many; J: TRBJ2-7; CDR3: CASSFSGAPYEQYF; DNA: TGTGCCAGCAGCTTCTCGGGGGCCCCCTACGAGCAGTACTTC
V: TRBV7-9; D: TRBD2; size: -; J: TRBJ2-3; CDR3: CASSLSVGGNTDTQYF; DNA: TGTGCCAGCAGCTTATCGGTCGGGGGGAACACAGATACGCAGTATTTT
V: TRBV5-5; D: TRBD1; size: many; J: TRBJ1-1; CDR3: CASSLARTGEGMNTEAFF; DNA: TGTGCCAGCAGCTTAGCTAGGACAGGGGAAGGAATGAACACTGAAGCTTTCTTT
V: TRBV5-1; D: TRBD1; size: many; J: TRBJ2-7; CDR3: CASSFTGDEQYF; DNA: TGCGCCAGCAGCTTTACAGGGGATGAGCAGTACTTC
V: TRBV19; D: -; size: many; J: TRBJ2-7; CDR3: CASSSGYYEQYF; DNA: TGTGCCAGCAGCTCGGGCTACTACGAGCAGTACTTC